These T cell receptor beta chains were read from a single sample in a study of naive and memory T cell subsets. TCRdb re-derived calls from the UMI-ligation and nested PCR reads in MiXCR, one entry per CDR3 protein. The table lists about 140,000 distinct CDR3 sequences, about a fifth of them singletons. Sequenced sample: naive CD8+ T cells from blood. The receptors here all came from a human donor in good health. The CDR3 runs from the conserved cysteine through the conserved F or W. D genes are given only for firm matches. Clone sizes are given selectively: once, few, many, or a class where the clone is expanded.

>14|TRBV12-3/TRBV12-4|.|TRBJ1-6|few
TGTGCCAGCAGTTTCGACAGCTATAATTCACCCCTCCACTTT
CASSFDSYNSPLHF
>19|TRBV28|.|TRBJ2-3|.
TGTGCCAGCAGTCCTGTGGAAAACGGGCCAATTTGGGCAACAGATACGCAGTATTTT
CASSPVENGPIWATDTQYF
>15|TRBV20-1|.|TRBJ2-5|.
TGCAGTGCTAGTGGTCAGGCGATAGCCCAAGAGACCCAGTACTTC
CSASGQAIAQETQYF
>15|TRBV4-1|TRBD2|TRBJ2-7|.
TGCGCCAGCAGCCAAGTTCTGCGGGAGTACGGCGAGCAGTACTTC
CASSQVLREYGEQYF
>11|TRBV19|.|TRBJ2-1|.
TGTGCCAGTAGTATTCAGCGGGAGCAGTTCTTC
CASSIQREQFF
>16|TRBV12-3/TRBV12-4|.|TRBJ2-1|.
TGTGCCAGCAGTCCCTCAAGGGACCCCGAAGGGAATGAGCAGTTCTTC
CASSPSRDPEGNEQFF
>12|TRBV7-6|.|TRBJ2-7|.
TGTGCCAGCAGAGGGGGGGACTACGAGCAGTACTTC
CASRGGDYEQYF
>12|TRBV4-1|.|TRBJ1-2|few
TGCGCCAGCAGCCAAGATTCAGGGGCCTACACCTTC
CASSQDSGAYTF
>12|TRBV2|.|TRBJ1-2|.
TGTGCCAACTTAGGGACGGCCTTCGGCTACACCTTC
CANLGTAFGYTF
>17|TRBV3-1|TRBD1|TRBJ2-7|few
TGTGCCAGCAGCCCGTCGCCCCTGACAGGGGTCCCCTACGAGCAGTACTTC
CASSPSPLTGVPYEQYF
>12|TRBV29-1|.|TRBJ2-1|few
TGCAGCGTTGTAACGGTGTACAATGAGCAGTTCTTC
CSVVTVYNEQFF
>12|TRBV29-1|TRBD1|TRBJ1-2|.
TGCAGCGCGGACAGGGTAGACTATGGCTACACCTTC
CSADRVDYGYTF
>16|TRBV3-1|TRBD2|TRBJ2-1|.
TGTGCCAGCAGCCTCGCTAGCGGGGTATTCTACAATGAGCAGTTCTTC
CASSLASGVFYNEQFF
>15|TRBV27|.|TRBJ2-3|few
TGTGCCAGTTTCGGGATATCCTCTAGCACAGATACGCAGTATTTT
CASFGISSSTDTQYF
>14|TRBV27|TRBD2|TRBJ2-7|.
TGTGCCAGCAGTTTATCGGCGGGAGAGGACGAGCAGTACTTC
CASSLSAGEDEQYF
>12|TRBV9|.|TRBJ2-7|few
TGTGCCAGCAGCGTAGATGGGTACGAGCAGTACTTC
CASSVDGYEQYF
>16|TRBV7-6|TRBD1|TRBJ1-5|few
TGTGCCAGCAGCCCAGAGACAGGGGGGAGAATTCAGCCCCAGCATTTT
CASSPETGGRIQPQHF
>13|TRBV7-9|.|TRBJ2-3|.
TGTGCCAGCAGCCCCCCCCCGGGGGATACGCAGTATTTT
CASSPPPGDTQYF
>13|TRBV10-1|TRBD1|TRBJ2-7|many
TGCGCCAGCAGCCTCGGGACAGCCTACGAGCAGTACTTC
CASSLGTAYEQYF
>14|TRBV9|.|TRBJ2-3|.
TGTGTCAGTTCCCAGGGACGCTGGCCAGATACGCAGTATTTT
CVSSQGRWPDTQYF
>15|TRBV5-6|.|TRBJ2-5|.
TGTGCCAGCAGCTTGCGAGACGATCCCGAAGAGACCCAGTACTTC
CASSLRDDPEETQYF
>15|TRBV29-1|.|TRBJ2-2|few
TGCAGCGTTCTCATGACAACATGGAACACCGGGGAGCTGTTTTTT
CSVLMTTWNTGELFF